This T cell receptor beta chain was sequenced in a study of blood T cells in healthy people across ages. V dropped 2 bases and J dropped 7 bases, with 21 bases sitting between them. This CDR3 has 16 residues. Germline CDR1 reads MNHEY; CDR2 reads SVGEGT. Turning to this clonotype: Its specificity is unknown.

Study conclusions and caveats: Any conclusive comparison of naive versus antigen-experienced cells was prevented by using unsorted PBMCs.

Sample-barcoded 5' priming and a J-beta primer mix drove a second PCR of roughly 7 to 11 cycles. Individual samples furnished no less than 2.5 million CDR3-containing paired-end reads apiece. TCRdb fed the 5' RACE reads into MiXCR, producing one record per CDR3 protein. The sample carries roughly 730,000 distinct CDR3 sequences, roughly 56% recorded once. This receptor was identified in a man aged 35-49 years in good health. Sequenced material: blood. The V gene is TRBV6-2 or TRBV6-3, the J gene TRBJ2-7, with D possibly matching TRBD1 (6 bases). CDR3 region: CASSYPTGTSYNEQYF. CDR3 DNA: TGTGCCAGCAGTTACCCAACAGGGACCTCCTACAATGAGCAGTACTTC.